This is a list of T cell receptor beta chains from one sample in a study of shared clonotypes between healthy human individuals. Produced via immunoSEQ multiplex PCR; TCRdb's table is partial and in-frame only. The sample contains around 700,000 clones, just over 90% of which appear only once. The source material was naive CD8+ T cells sorted from blood. The receptors derive from a man aged 30-40 years in good health. CDR3s include the opening cysteine and the closing phenylalanine or tryptophan. The order of the fields is CDR3 DNA, CDR3 protein, V gene, clone size, CDR3 length, J gene, D gene. The D gene is left open where the match is weak. The size of a clone is reported for some rows only, either as once, few or many, or as a class for expanded clones.

TGTGCCAGCAGGGCAGGGACAGGGATCTACGAGCAGTACTTC	CASRAGTGIYEQYF	TRBV6-6	NA	14	TRBJ2-7	TRBD1
TGTGCCAGCAGCCTATCCACGAACACCGGGGAGCTGTTTTTT	CASSLSTNTGELFF	TRBV27	once	14	TRBJ2-2	NA
TGCGCCAGCAGCTCCGGGACTAGCGCAGAGACCCAGTACTTC	CASSSGTSAETQYF	TRBV5-1	NA	14	TRBJ2-5	TRBD2
TGTGCCAGCAGCCTTCGGTCCCAGATTAACCAAGAGACCCAGTACTTC	CASSLRSQINQETQYF	TRBV7-2	once	16	TRBJ2-5	NA
TGTGCCAGCAGCTTTATAGCAAATGAAAAACTGTTTTTT	CASSFIANEKLFF	TRBV7-9	NA	13	TRBJ1-4	NA
TGTGCCAGCAGTTACTCCGCAGGTAGCAATCAGCCCCAGCATTTT	CASSYSAGSNQPQHF	TRBV6-5	NA	15	TRBJ1-5	NA
TGCGCCAGCAGCTCCTCCGGGCAACAGGGCGGCAATCAGCCCCAGCATTTT	CASSSSGQQGGNQPQHF	TRBV4-1	NA	17	TRBJ1-5	NA
TGTGCCAGCAGTTTAATGAGATTCCCCCCAGGAGAGCAGTACTTC	CASSLMRFPPGEQYF	TRBV27	NA	15	TRBJ2-7	NA
TGTGCCAGCAGTTTATTACTAGCGGGAGGGCCGAGCGGGGAGCTGTTTTTT	CASSLLLAGGPSGELFF	TRBV27	once	17	TRBJ2-2	TRBD2
TGTGCCAGCAGCCCCCAACCTACAGCGGCAACCTACGAGCAGTACTTC	CASSPQPTAATYEQYF	TRBV5-6	NA	16	TRBJ2-7	NA
TGTGCCAGCAGCCCGGGGACTAGCCGCAATGAGCAGTTCTTC	CASSPGTSRNEQFF	TRBV13	once	14	TRBJ2-1	TRBD2
TGTGCCAGCACTACCACTTCTAGCGGATACACAGATACGCAGTATTTT	CASTTTSSGYTDTQYF	TRBV11-2	NA	16	TRBJ2-3	TRBD2
TGTGCCAGCAGCCCTAAGGGGGGCGGCACTGAAGCTTTCTTT	CASSPKGGGTEAFF	TRBV7-6	NA	14	TRBJ1-1	NA
TGTGCCAGCATGGGCTCATGGGGAAACACCATATATTTT	CASMGSWGNTIYF	TRBV6-5	once	13	TRBJ1-3	NA
TGTGCCAGCAGCGCATACCTCAGGGATACGCAGTATTTT	CASSAYLRDTQYF	TRBV5-4	NA	13	TRBJ2-3	NA
TGTGCCAGCAAAGGGGACGCTGGCTCTGGGGCCAACGTCCTGACTTTC	CASKGDAGSGANVLTF	TRBV9	NA	16	TRBJ2-6	NA
TGTGCCAGCAGCTCCGGACAGGGGGCTTTCTTT	CASSSGQGAFF	TRBV11-2	NA	11	TRBJ1-1	TRBD1
TGTGCCAGCAGCTCCCCCCCGGCGGGGCACTACGAGCAGTACTTC	CASSSPPAGHYEQYF	TRBV7-9	NA	15	TRBJ2-7	NA
TGTGCCAGCAGAGCTGAGTTGCAAAAACTGTTTTTT	CASRAELQKLFF	TRBV7-9	NA	12	TRBJ1-4	NA
TGCGCCAGCAGCTTGGTTTTCGGGGGCAACACCGGGGAGCTGTTTTTT	CASSLVFGGNTGELFF	TRBV5-1	NA	16	TRBJ2-2	NA
TGTGCCAGCAGTTTATCTACGCGATTGAACACTGAAGCTTTCTTT	CASSLSTRLNTEAFF	TRBV27	NA	15	TRBJ1-1	NA
TGCGCCAGCAGCTTGGGGTTGGGGGAGTATGGCTACACCTTC	CASSLGLGEYGYTF	TRBV5-1	few	14	TRBJ1-2	NA
TGTGCCAGCAGCGTAGGAGGAGGGTTCACTGAAGCTTTCTTT	CASSVGGGFTEAFF	TRBV9	NA	14	TRBJ1-1	NA
TGTGCCAGCAGCGCAACTGGGGGCGGACAGGGAGGTGAGCAGTTCTTC	CASSATGGGQGGEQFF	TRBV7-3	NA	16	TRBJ2-1	TRBD1
TGCGCCAGCAGCTTGGTTGGCAGGGAAGGTAGTGAGCAGTTCTTC	CASSLVGREGSEQFF	TRBV5-1	NA	15	TRBJ2-1	NA
TGTGCCAGCAGCTTAGGGGTCCAAGAGACCCAGTACTTC	CASSLGVQETQYF	TRBV7-6	once	13	TRBJ2-5	NA
TGCAGCGTTGAAGTGGGAGAGAATGAGCAGTTCTTC	CSVEVGENEQFF	TRBV29-1	NA	12	TRBJ2-1	NA
TGTGCCAGCAGCCCCGTAGCGGGAGTGGATAGCTACGAGCAGTACTTC	CASSPVAGVDSYEQYF	TRBV11-2	NA	16	TRBJ2-7	TRBD2
TGTGCCAGCACCCAACCGACAATCTCCTACAATGAGCAGTTCTTC	CASTQPTISYNEQFF	TRBV28	NA	15	TRBJ2-1	NA
TGTGCCAGCAGCGTAGTTGAGACAGGGAGGTACCAAGAGACCCAGTACTTC	CASSVVETGRYQETQYF	TRBV7-8	NA	17	TRBJ2-5	NA
TGTGCCAGCTCACTTAACGGGTCAATCTCCTACAATGAGCAGTTCTTC	CASSLNGSISYNEQFF	TRBV18	once	16	TRBJ2-1	NA
TGCGCCAGCAGCGGGAGGGACAGCCTCTACGAGCAGTACTTC	CASSGRDSLYEQYF	TRBV5-1	NA	14	TRBJ2-7	NA
TGTGCCAGCAGGATAGCGGGCACCAACAATGAGCAGTTCTTC	CASRIAGTNNEQFF	TRBV5-4	NA	14	TRBJ2-1	TRBD2
TGTGCCAGCAGTTACGGACAGGGGGCCTACTATGGCTACACCTTC	CASSYGQGAYYGYTF	TRBV6-5	NA	15	TRBJ1-2	TRBD1
TGTGCCAGCACCACGAGGGGGGGGTACAACACTGAAGCTTTCTTT	CASTTRGGYNTEAFF	TRBV28	NA	15	TRBJ1-1	NA
TGCGCCAGCAGCCAGAGCACGGGTCCATTCTACGAGCAGTACTTC	CASSQSTGPFYEQYF	TRBV4-3	NA	15	TRBJ2-7	NA
TGCGCCAGCAGCTTGGTTGAGGCAGATACGCAGTATTTT	CASSLVEADTQYF	TRBV5-1	NA	13	TRBJ2-3	NA
TGTGCCAGCAGCTCGACAACGCCGAACACTGAAGCTTTCTTT	CASSSTTPNTEAFF	TRBV7-9	NA	14	TRBJ1-1	NA
TGTGCCAGCACCGTAACGGGCACGAACACCGGGGAGCTGTTTTTT	CASTVTGTNTGELFF	TRBV28	NA	15	TRBJ2-2	NA
TGTGCCAGCAGCTTTGACGGACTCTCTGGAAACACCATATATTTT	CASSFDGLSGNTIYF	TRBV11-1	NA	15	TRBJ1-3	NA
TGCGCCAGTAACTCTGGCCCGGGACTAGCGGGAAAGAACACCGGGGAGCTGTTTTTT	CASNSGPGLAGKNTGELFF	TRBV4-1	NA	19	TRBJ2-2	TRBD2
TGTGCCAGCAGTAAAGGGCAGACAGGATGGGAGACCCAGTACTTC	CASSKGQTGWETQYF	TRBV27	NA	15	TRBJ2-5	NA
TGCAGCGTTGCGGCGAGGACTAGCGGGACCCGGTCCTACAATGAGCAGTTCTTC	CSVAARTSGTRSYNEQFF	TRBV29-1	NA	18	TRBJ2-1	TRBD2
TGCGCCAGCAGCTATCTCGGGACAAACTATGGCTACACCTTC	CASSYLGTNYGYTF	TRBV5-1	NA	14	TRBJ1-2	NA
TGTGCCAGCAGTGCTTACCTAGCGGGAGGTGGGAATGAGCAGTTCTTC	CASSAYLAGGGNEQFF	TRBV27	NA	16	TRBJ2-1	TRBD2
TGTGCCAGCAGCTTACCACCCACACCACAGGACGGGGAGACCCAGTACTTC	CASSLPPTPQDGETQYF	TRBV7-9	NA	17	TRBJ2-5	NA
TGTGCCACCAGCAGAGGGCGGGTGGAGAGGGAAAACATTCAGTACTTC	CATSRGRVERENIQYF	TRBV15	once	16	TRBJ2-4	NA